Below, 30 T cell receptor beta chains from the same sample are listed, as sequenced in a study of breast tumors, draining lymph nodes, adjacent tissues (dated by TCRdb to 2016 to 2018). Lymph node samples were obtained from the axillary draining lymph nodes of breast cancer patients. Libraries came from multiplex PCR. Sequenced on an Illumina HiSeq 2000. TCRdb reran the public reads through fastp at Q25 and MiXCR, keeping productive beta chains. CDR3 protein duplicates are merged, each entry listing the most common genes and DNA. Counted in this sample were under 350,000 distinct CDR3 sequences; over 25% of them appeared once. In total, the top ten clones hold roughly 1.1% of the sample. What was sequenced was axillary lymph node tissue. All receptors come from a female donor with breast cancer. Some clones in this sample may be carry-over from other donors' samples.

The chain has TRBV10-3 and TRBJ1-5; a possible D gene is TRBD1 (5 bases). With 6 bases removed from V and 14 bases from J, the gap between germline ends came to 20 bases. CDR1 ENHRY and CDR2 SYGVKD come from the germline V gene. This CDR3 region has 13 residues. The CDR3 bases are TGTGCCATCAGCTCGGGGGGGACTGCCTACGAGCATTTT. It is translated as CAISSGGTAYEHF.

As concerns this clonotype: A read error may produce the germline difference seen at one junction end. The CDR3 nucleotides are TGTGCCAACAGTGAGGGCTTCGGGATCTACGAGCAGTACTTC. It translates to CANSEGFGIYEQYF. The V call is TRBV6-1, the J call TRBJ2-7; possible D gene TRBD2, 5 bases. This CDR3 region has 14 residues. Germline CDR1 is MNHNS and CDR2 is SASEGT.

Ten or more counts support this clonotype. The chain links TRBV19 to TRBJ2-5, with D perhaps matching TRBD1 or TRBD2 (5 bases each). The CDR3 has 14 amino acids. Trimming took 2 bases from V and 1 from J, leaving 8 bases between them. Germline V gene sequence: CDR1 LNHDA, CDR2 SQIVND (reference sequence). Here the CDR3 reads CASSISRGQETQYF. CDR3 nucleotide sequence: TGTGCCAGTAGTATATCGAGGGGCCAAGAGACCCAGTACTTC.

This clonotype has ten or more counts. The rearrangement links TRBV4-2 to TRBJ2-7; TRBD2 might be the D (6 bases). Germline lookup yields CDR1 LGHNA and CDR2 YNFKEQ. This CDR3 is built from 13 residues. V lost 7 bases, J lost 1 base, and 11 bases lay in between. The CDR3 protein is CASTRAGSYEQYF. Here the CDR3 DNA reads TGTGCCAGCACCCGGGCGGGATCCTACGAGCAGTACTTC.

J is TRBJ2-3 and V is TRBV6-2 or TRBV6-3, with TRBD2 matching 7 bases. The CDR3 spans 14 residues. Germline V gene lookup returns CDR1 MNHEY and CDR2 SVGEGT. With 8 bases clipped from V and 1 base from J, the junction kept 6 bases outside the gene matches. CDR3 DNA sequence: TGTGCCAGCTCACGCGGGAGCGGCACAGATACGCAGTATTTT. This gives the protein CASSRGSGTDTQYF.

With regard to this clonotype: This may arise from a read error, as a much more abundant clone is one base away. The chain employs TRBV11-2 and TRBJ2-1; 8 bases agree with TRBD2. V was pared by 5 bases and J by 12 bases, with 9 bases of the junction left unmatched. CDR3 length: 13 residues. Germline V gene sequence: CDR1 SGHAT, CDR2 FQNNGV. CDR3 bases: TGTGCCAGCAGCCTTACGGGAGGGGAGACGCAGTTCTTC. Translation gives CASSLTGGETQFF.

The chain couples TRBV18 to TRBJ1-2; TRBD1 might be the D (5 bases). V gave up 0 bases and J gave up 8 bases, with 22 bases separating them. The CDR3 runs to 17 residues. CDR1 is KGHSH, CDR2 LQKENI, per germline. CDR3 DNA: TGTGCCAGCTCACCACCTGAAGGGGTCAGAGTGCCTGGGGGCTACACCTTC. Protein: CASSPPEGVRVPGGYTF.

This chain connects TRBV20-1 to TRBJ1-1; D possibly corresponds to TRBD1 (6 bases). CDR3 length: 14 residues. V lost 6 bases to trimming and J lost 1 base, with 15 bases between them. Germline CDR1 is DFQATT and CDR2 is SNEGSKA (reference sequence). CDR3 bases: TGCAGTGCAAATACACAGGGTGAGAACACTGAAGCTTTCTTT. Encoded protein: CSANTQGENTEAFF.

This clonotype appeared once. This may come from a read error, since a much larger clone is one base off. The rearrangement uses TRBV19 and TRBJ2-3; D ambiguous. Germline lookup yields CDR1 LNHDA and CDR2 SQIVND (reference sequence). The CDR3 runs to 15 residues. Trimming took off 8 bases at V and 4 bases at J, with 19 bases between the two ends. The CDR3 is CASGNSRTQADTQYF. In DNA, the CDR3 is TGTGCCAGTGGTAACAGTAGAACCCAGGCAGATACGCAGTATTTT.

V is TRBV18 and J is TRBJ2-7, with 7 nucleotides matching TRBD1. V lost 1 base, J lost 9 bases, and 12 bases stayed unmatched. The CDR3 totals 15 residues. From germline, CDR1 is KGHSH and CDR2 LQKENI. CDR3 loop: CASSPRDRVIRVQYF. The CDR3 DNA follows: TGTGCCAGCTCACCACGGGACAGAGTAATACGAGTGCAGTACTTC.

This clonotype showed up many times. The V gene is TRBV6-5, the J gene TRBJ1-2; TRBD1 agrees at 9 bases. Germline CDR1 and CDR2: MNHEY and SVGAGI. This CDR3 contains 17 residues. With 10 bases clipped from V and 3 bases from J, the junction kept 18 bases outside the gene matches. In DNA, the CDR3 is TGTGCCACACGAGGCACATACAGGGGGCTGAGCTACTATGGCTACACCTTC. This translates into CATRGTYRGLSYYGYTF.

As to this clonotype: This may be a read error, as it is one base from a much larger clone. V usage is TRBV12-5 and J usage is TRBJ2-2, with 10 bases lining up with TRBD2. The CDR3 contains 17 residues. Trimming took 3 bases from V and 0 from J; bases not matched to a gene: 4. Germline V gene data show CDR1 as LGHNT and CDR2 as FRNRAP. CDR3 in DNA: TGTGCTAGTGGTTTCAATAGCGGGAGGCCGAACACCGGGGAGCTGTTTTTT. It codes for CASGFNSGRPNTGELFF.

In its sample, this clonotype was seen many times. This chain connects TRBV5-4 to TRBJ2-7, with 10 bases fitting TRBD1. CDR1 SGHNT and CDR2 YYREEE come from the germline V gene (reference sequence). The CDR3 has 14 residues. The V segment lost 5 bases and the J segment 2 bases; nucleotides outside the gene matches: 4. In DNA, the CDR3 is TGTGCCAGCAGGAGACAGGGGGCAGCCTACGAGCAGTACTTC. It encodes CASRRQGAAYEQYF.

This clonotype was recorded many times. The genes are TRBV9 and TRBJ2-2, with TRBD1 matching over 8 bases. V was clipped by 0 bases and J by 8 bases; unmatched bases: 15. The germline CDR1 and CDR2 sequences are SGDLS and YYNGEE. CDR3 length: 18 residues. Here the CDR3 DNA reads TGTGCCAGCAGCGTAGGACCGGACAGGGTCATTGTTAGTGGGGAGCTGTTTTTT. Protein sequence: CASSVGPDRVIVSGELFF.

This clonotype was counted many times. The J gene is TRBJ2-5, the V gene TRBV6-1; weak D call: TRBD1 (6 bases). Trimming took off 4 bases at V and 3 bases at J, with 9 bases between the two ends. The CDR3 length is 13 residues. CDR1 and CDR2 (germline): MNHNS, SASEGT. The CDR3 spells CASSGNREETQYF. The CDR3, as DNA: TGTGCCAGCAGTGGAAACAGGGAAGAGACCCAGTACTTC.

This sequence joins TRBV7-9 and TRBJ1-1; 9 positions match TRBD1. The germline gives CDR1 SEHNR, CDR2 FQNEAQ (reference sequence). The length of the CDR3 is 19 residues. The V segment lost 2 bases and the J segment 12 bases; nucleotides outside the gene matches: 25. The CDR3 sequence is CASSLPPKINQQGALITFF. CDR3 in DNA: TGTGCCAGCAGCTTACCCCCGAAAATAAACCAACAGGGGGCTCTCATCACTTTCTTT.

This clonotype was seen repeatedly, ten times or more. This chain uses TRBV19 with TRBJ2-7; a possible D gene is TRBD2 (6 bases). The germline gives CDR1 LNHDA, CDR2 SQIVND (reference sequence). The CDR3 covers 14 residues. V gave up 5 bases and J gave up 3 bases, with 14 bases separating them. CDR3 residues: CASSPQAGSYEQYF. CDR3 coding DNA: TGTGCCAGTAGTCCGCAAGCCGGGAGCTACGAGCAGTACTTC.

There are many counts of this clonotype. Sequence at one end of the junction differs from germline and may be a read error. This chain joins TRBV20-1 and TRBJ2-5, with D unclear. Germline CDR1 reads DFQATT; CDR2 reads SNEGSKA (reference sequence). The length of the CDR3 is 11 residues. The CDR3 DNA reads TGCAGTGCTAGCCCCAGTGAGACCCAGTCCTTC. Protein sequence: CSASPSETQSF.

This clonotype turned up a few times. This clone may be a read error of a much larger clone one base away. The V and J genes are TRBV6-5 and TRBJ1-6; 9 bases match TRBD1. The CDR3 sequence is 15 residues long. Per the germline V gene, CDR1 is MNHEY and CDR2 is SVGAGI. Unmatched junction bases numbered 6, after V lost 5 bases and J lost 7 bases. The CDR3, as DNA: TGTGCCAGCAGTCCCCAAGGGACAGGGAATTCACCCCTCCACTTT. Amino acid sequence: CASSPQGTGNSPLHF.

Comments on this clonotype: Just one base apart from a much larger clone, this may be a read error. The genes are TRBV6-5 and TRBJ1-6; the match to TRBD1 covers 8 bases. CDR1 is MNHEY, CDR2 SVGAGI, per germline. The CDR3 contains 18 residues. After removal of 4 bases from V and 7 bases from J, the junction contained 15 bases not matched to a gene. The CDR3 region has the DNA TGTGCCAGCAGTTCGGACAGGGTTGGCGGATTCGACAATTCACCCCTCCACTTT. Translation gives CASSSDRVGGFDNSPLHF.

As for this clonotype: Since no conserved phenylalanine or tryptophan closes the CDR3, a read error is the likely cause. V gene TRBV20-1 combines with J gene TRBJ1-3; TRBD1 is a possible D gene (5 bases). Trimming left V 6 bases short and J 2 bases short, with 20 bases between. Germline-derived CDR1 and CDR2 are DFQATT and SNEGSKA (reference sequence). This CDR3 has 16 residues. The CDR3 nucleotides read TGCAGTGCCCAACTCGCGTCAGGGTCTACTGGAAACACCATATATGTT. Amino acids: CSAQLASGSTGNTIYV.

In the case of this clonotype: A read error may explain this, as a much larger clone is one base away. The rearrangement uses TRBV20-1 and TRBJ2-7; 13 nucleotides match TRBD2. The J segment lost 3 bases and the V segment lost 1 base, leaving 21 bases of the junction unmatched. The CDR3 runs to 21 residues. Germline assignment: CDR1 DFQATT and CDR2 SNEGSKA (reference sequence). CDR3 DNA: TGCAGTGCTAGAGCACGAAATAGACTAGCGGGAGGTACCTCCGGGGACTACGAGCAGTACTTC. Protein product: CSARARNRLAGGTSGDYEQYF.

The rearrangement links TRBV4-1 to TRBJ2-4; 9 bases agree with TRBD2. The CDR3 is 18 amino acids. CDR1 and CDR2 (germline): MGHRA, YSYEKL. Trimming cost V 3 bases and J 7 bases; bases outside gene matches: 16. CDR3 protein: CASSQDLAGAGSTNIQYF. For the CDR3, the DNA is TGCGCCAGCAGCCAGGACTTAGCGGGAGCAGGTTCGACGAACATTCAGTACTTC.

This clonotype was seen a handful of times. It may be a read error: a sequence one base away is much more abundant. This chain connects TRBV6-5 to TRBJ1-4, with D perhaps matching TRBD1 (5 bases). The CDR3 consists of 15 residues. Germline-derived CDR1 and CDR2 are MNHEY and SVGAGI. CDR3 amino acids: CASSHSGTANEKLFF. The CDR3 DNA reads TGTGCCAGCAGTCACTCAGGGACCGCTAATGAAAAACTGTTTTTT.

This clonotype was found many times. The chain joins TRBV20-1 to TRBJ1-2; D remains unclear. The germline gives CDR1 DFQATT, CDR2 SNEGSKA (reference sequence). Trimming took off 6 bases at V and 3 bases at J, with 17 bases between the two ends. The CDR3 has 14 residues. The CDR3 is CSAQPGASYYGYTF. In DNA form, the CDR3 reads TGCAGTGCCCAACCCGGCGCCAGCTACTATGGCTACACCTTC.

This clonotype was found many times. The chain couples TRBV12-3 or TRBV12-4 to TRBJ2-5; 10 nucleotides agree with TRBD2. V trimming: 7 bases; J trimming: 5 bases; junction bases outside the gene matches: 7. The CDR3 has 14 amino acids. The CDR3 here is CASTIAGGKETQYF. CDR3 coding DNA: TGTGCCAGCACCATAGCGGGAGGAAAGGAGACCCAGTACTTC.

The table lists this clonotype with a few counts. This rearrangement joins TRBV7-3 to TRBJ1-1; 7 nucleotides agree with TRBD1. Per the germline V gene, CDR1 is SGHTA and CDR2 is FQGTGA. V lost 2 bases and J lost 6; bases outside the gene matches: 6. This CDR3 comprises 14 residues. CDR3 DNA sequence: TGTGCCAGCAGCTTATACCGGGACAGCCCTGAAGCTTTCTTT. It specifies CASSLYRDSPEAFF.

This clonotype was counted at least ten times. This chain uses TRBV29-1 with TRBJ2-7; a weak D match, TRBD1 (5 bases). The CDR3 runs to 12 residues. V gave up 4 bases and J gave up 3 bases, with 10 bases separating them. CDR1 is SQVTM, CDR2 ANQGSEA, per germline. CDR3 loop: CSVVDRYYEQYF. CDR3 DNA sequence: TGCAGCGTTGTTGACAGATACTACGAGCAGTACTTC.

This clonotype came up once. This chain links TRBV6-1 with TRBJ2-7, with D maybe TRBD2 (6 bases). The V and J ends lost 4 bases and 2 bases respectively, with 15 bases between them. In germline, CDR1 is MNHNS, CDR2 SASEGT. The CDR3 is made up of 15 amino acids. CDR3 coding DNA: TGTGCCAGCAGTGCAGCGACTGGCGGGGCCTACGAGCAGTACTTC. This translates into CASSAATGGAYEQYF.

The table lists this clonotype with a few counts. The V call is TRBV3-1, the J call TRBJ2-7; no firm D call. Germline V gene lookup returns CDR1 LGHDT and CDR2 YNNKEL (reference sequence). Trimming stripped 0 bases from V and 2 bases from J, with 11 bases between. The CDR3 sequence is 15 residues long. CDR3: CASSQDSFRTYEQYF. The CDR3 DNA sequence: TGTGCCAGCAGCCAAGATTCATTCCGGACCTACGAGCAGTACTTC.